This T cell receptor (beta chain) stems from a study of cytotoxic CD8 clonotypes in ibrutinib-treated CLL. Study as a whole: The group held 11 relapsed/refractory and fewer than 16 treatment-naive patients, with around 18 IGHV unmutated. Study results and caveats: A rise in clonality was seen at ibrutinib response, and a fall back toward baseline was seen at progression. The study found baseline clonality above age-matched healthy donors, tracking circulating CD8+ T-cell counts. Sustained-remission and progressing patients diverged in sampling times.

Only a few counts were recorded for this clone. The antigen remains undetermined. Trimming cost V 4 bases and J 3 bases, with 16 bases left between them. Germline CDR1 is MNHNS and CDR2 is SASEGT. This CDR3 spans 16 amino acids. Profiled with immunoSEQ multiplex PCR; TCRdb holds only in-frame clones, not every one. Counted here are 19,000 or so clones, about 85% occurring once; the ten biggest clones make up about 5.8%. This chain connects TRBV6-1 to TRBJ1-3, with D maybe TRBD1 (5 bases). This clonotype was obtained from a human donor with chronic lymphocytic leukemia. Sequences were derived from PBMCs, sampled before ibrutinib treatment. DNA of the CDR3: TGTGCCAGCAGTGTCTCCTTTCGGGGCAGTGGAAACACCATATATTTT. Translation gives CASSVSFRGSGNTIYF.